This entry lists 22 T cell receptor beta chains sequenced from one sample in a study of blood T cell repertoires in COVID-19. Data came from immunoSEQ multiplex PCR; TCRdb stores just in-frame clones and leaves some out. The sample gives some 270,000 clones, around 91% of which show up once; around 2.3% is in the top ten. The sample comprised peripheral blood. The source of these receptors is a woman aged 55-75 years with COVID-19, enrolled during active disease.

The genes are TRBV19 and TRBJ1-2, with unresolved D. Germline V CDR1 and CDR2: LNHDA, SQIVND (reference sequence). This CDR3 has 15 residues. Trimming removed 9 bases at V and 8 bases at J, with 25 bases between. CDR3 sequence (DNA): TGTGCCAGCCTATCCCAATCTGTCGGAGCGGGGGGCTACACCTTC. As protein: CASLSQSVGAGGYTF. Variable domain in full (rest from reference TRBV19 and TRBJ1-2): DGGITQSPKYLFRKEGQNVTLSCEQNLNHDAMYWYRQDPGQGLRLIYYSQIVNDFQKGDIAEGYSVSREKKESFPLTVTSAQKNPTAFYLCASLSQSVGAGGYTFGSGTRLTVV.

The chain combines TRBV15 with TRBJ1-5, with 10 bases fitting TRBD1. Unmatched junction bases numbered 2, after V lost 1 base and J lost 2 bases. The CDR3 covers 16 residues. Germline lookup yields CDR1 LNHNV and CDR2 YYDKDF (reference sequence). DNA for the CDR3: TGTGCCACCAGCAGAGGACAGGGGGCTGGCAATCAGCCCCAGCATTTT. Encoded protein: CATSRGQGAGNQPQHF.

J is TRBJ2-2 and V is TRBV19; 8 bases align to TRBD1. Trimming removed 4 bases from V and 7 bases from J; junction bases left unmatched: 8. The CDR3 consists of 15 residues. CDR1 is LNHDA, CDR2 SQIVND, per germline (reference sequence). In DNA form, the CDR3 reads TGTGCCAGTAGTAGAGGCCGGGACAGGCGCGGGGAGCTGTTTTTT. Encoded protein: CASSRGRDRRGELFF.

The rearrangement joins TRBV4-3 to TRBJ2-1; D gene uncertain. Germline V gene sequence: CDR1 LGHNA, CDR2 YSLEER. V lost 1 base and J 8 bases, leaving 9 bases between the germline ends. The CDR3 sequence is 13 residues long. The CDR3 spells CASSQGPPDEQFF. DNA for the CDR3: TGCGCCAGCAGCCAAGGGCCGCCTGATGAGCAGTTCTTC.

J is TRBJ1-4 and V is TRBV4-1, with D possibly TRBD1 on 6 matching bases. CDR3 length equals 15 residues. From germline, CDR1 is MGHRA and CDR2 YSYEKL. Trimming stripped 0 bases from V and 5 bases from J, with 10 bases between. The CDR3 nucleotides read TGCGCCAGCAGCCAAGATGGACAGTCGAATGAAAAACTGTTTTTT. Amino acid sequence: CASSQDGQSNEKLFF.

The chain recombines TRBV2 with TRBJ1-4; 10 bases agree with TRBD1. This CDR3 contains 14 residues. Germline CDR1 reads SNHLY; CDR2 reads FYNNEI. The V gene end was trimmed by 6 bases and the J gene end by 6 bases; junction bases not matched to a gene: 4. Here the CDR3 reads CASRTGTGDEKLFF. The CDR3 DNA is TGTGCCAGCAGGACCGGGACAGGGGATGAAAAACTGTTTTTT.

The rearrangement links TRBV20-1 to TRBJ2-7; maybe TRBD2 (6 bases). This CDR3 region has 14 residues. Germline V gene data show CDR1 as DFQATT and CDR2 as SNEGSKA (reference sequence). V gave up 3 bases and J gave up 4 bases, with 16 bases separating them. The DNA for the CDR3 is TGCAGTGCTAGTGTGGGGGGAAGGAGATACGAGCAGTACTTC. It is translated as CSASVGGRRYEQYF.

V usage is TRBV4-1 and J usage is TRBJ1-6, with a tentative D call TRBD1 (5 bases). In germline, CDR1 is MGHRA, CDR2 YSYEKL. The V gene lost 1 base and the J gene lost 6 bases, with 13 bases spanning the gap. The CDR3 length is 16 residues. The CDR3 here is CASSQGWGVANSPLHF. The DNA of the CDR3 is TGCGCCAGCAGCCAAGGTTGGGGGGTAGCTAATTCACCCCTCCACTTT.

This chain connects TRBV5-6 to TRBJ2-3; TRBD1 agrees at 8 bases. Germline CDR1 reads SGHDT; CDR2 reads YYEEEE. CDR3 size: 16 residues. Losses at the gene ends were 1 base for V and 4 bases for J; bases not matched to a gene: 8. This CDR3 is CASSLIVAGGADTQYF. DNA for the CDR3: TGTGCCAGCAGCTTGATAGTTGCAGGGGGCGCAGATACGCAGTATTTT.

CDR3 DNA: TGTGCCAGCAGTGAATGGGGGCCGGGGACAGGGGCTGGAAACACCATATATTTT. It is translated as CASSEWGPGTGAGNTIYF. V is TRBV6-1 and J is TRBJ1-3; TRBD1 matches at 10 bases. V gave up 2 bases and J gave up 2 bases; unmatched junction bases: 9. CDR1 is MNHNS, CDR2 SASEGT, per germline. The CDR3 is made up of 18 amino acids.

This clone was detected only a few times. This specimen includes other DNA sequences encoding the same CDR3. V and J are TRBV30 and TRBJ2-7; tentatively, D is TRBD1 (6 bases). V was trimmed by 1 base and J by 4 bases, leaving 8 bases between them. Germline lookup yields CDR1 GTSNPN and CDR2 SVGIG (reference sequence). This CDR3 spans 12 amino acids. The CDR3 reads CAWSADRYEQYF. CDR3 sequence (DNA): TGTGCCTGGAGTGCTGACAGGTACGAGCAGTACTTC.

The chain links TRBV19 to TRBJ2-3, with 13 bases fitting TRBD2. The CDR3 sequence is 17 residues long. V lost 5 bases to trimming and J lost 2 bases; unmatched junction nucleotides: 7. The germline CDR1 and CDR2 sequences are LNHDA and SQIVND (reference sequence). For the CDR3, the DNA is TGTGCCAGTAGTTTGACTAGCGGGGGGACCTACACAGATACGCAGTATTTT. Its protein is CASSLTSGGTYTDTQYF. Together with reference TRBV19 and TRBJ2-3, the CDR3 gives the full variable domain: DGGITQSPKYLFRKEGQNVTLSCEQNLNHDAMYWYRQDPGQGLRLIYYSQIVNDFQKGDIAEGYSVSREKKESFPLTVTSAQKNPTAFYLCASSLTSGGTYTDTQYFGPGTRLTVL.

The J gene is TRBJ1-2, the V gene TRBV6-1, with D unresolved. Between the trimmed V and J ends, which lost 3 bases and 5 bases, there was a span of 25 bases. The CDR3 loop spans 18 amino acids. From germline, CDR1 is MNHNS and CDR2 SASEGT. CDR3 sequence (DNA): TGTGCCAGCAGTGAGGAGTCTTGGCAGAATCTGGATAGGTATGGCTACACCTTC. Residues: CASSEESWQNLDRYGYTF.

J is TRBJ2-7 and V is TRBV11-1; tentatively, D is TRBD2 (5 bases). The germline V gene encodes CDR1 SGHAT and CDR2 FQDESV (reference sequence). CDR3 length: 12 amino acids. Between the trimmed V and J ends, which lost 1 base and 7 bases, there was a span of 8 bases. Here the CDR3 DNA reads TGTGCCAGCAGCTTAGACAGAGGGGAGCAGTACTTC. This translates into CASSLDRGEQYF.

V is TRBV7-9 and J is TRBJ1-5; 7 bases align to TRBD1. Looked up from germline, CDR1 is SEHNR and CDR2 is FQNEAQ (reference sequence). The CDR3 extends over 14 amino acids. J was trimmed by 3 bases and V by 5 bases; bases with no gene match: 4. CDR3 in amino acids: CASSPQGNNQPQHF. As DNA, the CDR3 is TGTGCCAGCAGCCCACAGGGGAACAATCAGCCCCAGCATTTT.

The CDR3 is CASSRTGVTEQFF. In nucleotides, the CDR3 is TGTGCCAGCAGCAGGACAGGGGTCACAGAGCAGTTCTTC. The chain joins TRBV6-5 to TRBJ2-1; the match to TRBD1 covers 9 bases. The CDR3 extends over 13 amino acids. Germline assignment: CDR1 MNHEY and CDR2 SVGAGI. J gave up 10 bases and V 6 bases, and 7 bases lay outside the gene matches.

The J gene is TRBJ1-5, the V gene TRBV7-9, with D uncertain. The germline gives CDR1 SEHNR, CDR2 FQNEAQ (reference sequence). The CDR3 totals 16 residues. V dropped 0 bases and J dropped 4 bases, with 13 bases sitting between them. Here the CDR3 DNA reads TGTGCCAGCAGCTTAGCCGGAGCTATAAGGAATCAGCCCCAGCATTTT. This encodes CASSLAGAIRNQPQHF.

The chain couples TRBV4-2 to TRBJ1-5, with no clear D. The CDR3 consists of 15 residues. V was clipped by 1 base and J by 0 bases, with 7 bases between them. CDR1 LGHNA and CDR2 YNFKEQ come from the germline V gene. This CDR3 reads CASSQATVSNQPQHF. The CDR3 DNA sequence: TGTGCCAGCAGCCAAGCTACAGTTAGCAATCAGCCCCAGCATTTT.

J is TRBJ1-1 and V is TRBV24-1; 8 bases fit TRBD1. The J segment lost 1 base and the V segment lost 7 bases, leaving 7 bases of the junction unmatched. CDR3 length equals 15 residues. Germline CDR1 and CDR2: KGHDR and SFDVKD. The DNA of the CDR3 is TGTGCCACCAGACCAACTGGGACAGGGAACACTGAAGCTTTCTTT. Protein: CATRPTGTGNTEAFF.

The V and J genes are TRBV12-3 or TRBV12-4 and TRBJ1-1; D is unresolved. V was trimmed by 9 bases and J by 1 base, leaving 6 bases between them. The CDR3 length is 11 residues. The CDR3 DNA sequence: TGTGCCAGTGCGGCGAACACTGAAGCTTTCTTT. Its protein product is CASAANTEAFF.

This sequence joins TRBV2 and TRBJ1-6, with a possible D match to TRBD1 (5 bases). The germline V gene encodes CDR1 SNHLY and CDR2 FYNNEI. The CDR3 sequence is 15 residues long. Trimming took 5 bases from V and 2 from J, leaving 10 bases between them. The CDR3 DNA reads as TGTGCCAGCAGTCTCAGGGTCCCCTATAATTCACCCCTCCACTTT. This sequence encodes CASSLRVPYNSPLHF.

V and J are TRBV7-9 and TRBJ2-7, with D possibly being TRBD1 (5 bases). Trimming pared 5 bases from V and 7 bases from J, leaving 18 bases between. This CDR3 has 14 amino acids. Germline V gene lookup returns CDR1 SEHNR and CDR2 FQNEAQ (reference sequence). The CDR3 protein is CASSHPQGKGEQYF. CDR3 DNA: TGTGCCAGCAGCCATCCCCAGGGAAAAGGGGAGCAGTACTTC.